The clone carrying this T cell receptor (beta chain) occurred a few times. Its antigen is unidentified. This record belongs to a study of vaccination effects on CD4 cells after COVID-19. Sequencing in the ViraFEST assay came after antigen-specific CD4+ T cells had been expanded with viral peptide pools, which were used to stimulate PBMC. The culture ran for less than 12 days, and then CD4+ T cells were isolated. Among the vaccine recipients, none had a prior SARS-CoV-2 infection, and nucleocapsid antibodies were negative. This CDR3 is 15 amino acids long. Trimming cost V 1 base and J 8 bases, with 19 bases left between them. The germline V gene encodes CDR1 SGHRS and CDR2 YFSETQ. Assay: immunoSEQ multiplex PCR; the TCRdb copy retains only in-frame clones and omits some. This sample carries roughly 63,000 clones, around three quarters of them seen once, and the ten largest clones take approximately 3.7%.

The sequenced sample was CD4+ T cells from PBMCs cultured with HCoV-OC43 spike peptides, obtained before COVID-19 vaccination. Subset specified: HCoV-OC43 spike overlapping peptide pool stimulation. This TCR was sampled from a human donor who received a COVID-19 vaccine. The chain couples TRBV5-1 to TRBJ2-7; D gene ambiguous. In nucleotides, the CDR3 is TGCGCCAGCAGCTTGCCCTCCGGTCTACTTACGAAGCAGTACGTC. Its protein product is CASSLPSGLLTKQYV.